This passage covers 8 T cell receptor beta chains from one sample sequenced in a study of glioma-infiltrating T cells after dendritic cell vaccination. Assay: immunoSEQ multiplex PCR; the TCRdb copy retains only in-frame clones and omits some. The sample has roughly 100,000 clones; about four fifths are singletons. This material consisted of blood, taken before dendritic cell vaccination. The receptors originated from a human donor with glioblastoma.

The rearrangement uses TRBV11-2 and TRBJ2-1, with D possibly TRBD2 on 6 matching bases. V was cut by 3 bases and J by 4 bases, with 13 bases left in between. The CDR3 spans 15 residues. CDR1 SGHAT and CDR2 FQNNGV come from the germline V gene. DNA of the CDR3: TGTGCCAGCAGCTTTATACGGGGGAGATACAATGAGCAGTTCTTC. Residues: CASSFIRGRYNEQFF.

This rearrangement joins TRBV2 to TRBJ2-3; 7 bases are shared with TRBD2. V shed 8 bases, J shed 5 bases, and the junction held 10 bases outside the gene matches. Germline V gene data show CDR1 as SNHLY and CDR2 as FYNNEI. The CDR3 loop spans 14 amino acids. The CDR3 DNA reads as TGTGCCAGCCACCGGGCGGGGGTGATAGATACGCAGTATTTT. It yields the protein CASHRAGVIDTQYF.

The V call is TRBV2, the J call TRBJ2-7, with no clear D. Deletions cut 3 bases from V and 2 bases from J, with 5 bases between. This CDR3 has 12 amino acids. Germline loops: CDR1 SNHLY, CDR2 FYNNEI. The CDR3 DNA reads as TGTGCCAGCAGTGACAGTGCCTACGAGCAGTACTTC. As protein: CASSDSAYEQYF.

This sequence joins TRBV5-1 and TRBJ2-3; 8 bases line up with TRBD1. The ends lost 3 bases at V and 5 bases at J; junction bases unmatched: 11. Germline V gives CDR1 SGHRS, CDR2 YFSETQ. The CDR3 sequence is 16 residues long. The CDR3 here is CASSSGQGRGLDTQYF. The DNA of the CDR3 is TGCGCCAGCAGCTCCGGACAGGGTCGAGGGTTAGATACGCAGTATTTT.

A single count supports this clone. The chain uses TRBV4-2 and TRBJ2-3; 7 bases line up with TRBD1. The CDR3 has 16 amino acids. CDR1 and CDR2 (germline): LGHNA, YNFKEQ. V dropped 4 bases and J dropped 2; count of bases not matched to a gene: 9. CDR3 region: CASSPPTGQNTDTQYF. CDR3 sequence (DNA): TGTGCCAGCAGCCCCCCGACGGGACAGAACACAGATACGCAGTATTTT.

A single count supports this clone. The J gene is TRBJ1-5, the V gene TRBV7-2; D remains ambiguous. CDR3 length: 12 residues. Germline V gene data show CDR1 as SGHTA and CDR2 as FQGNSA. Deletions cut 3 bases from V and 6 bases from J, with 6 bases between. The CDR3 region is CASSLAVQPQHF. The CDR3 DNA reads TGTGCCAGCAGCTTGGCGGTTCAGCCCCAGCATTTT.

The chain recombines TRBV7-3 with TRBJ2-5; tentative D call: TRBD2 (5 bases). Germline CDR1 reads SGHTA; CDR2 reads FQGTGA. V lost 2 bases and J lost 4, with 14 bases in between. The CDR3 loop spans 15 amino acids. The CDR3 bases are TGTGCCAGCAGCTTATCCCGACGGGGTGGAGAGACCCAGTACTTC. Its protein product is CASSLSRRGGETQYF.

The chain combines TRBV6-4 with TRBJ1-1; the match to TRBD1 covers 10 bases. The CDR3 extends over 16 amino acids. With V trimmed by 2 bases and J by 0 bases, 3 bases remained unmatched. Germline V lookup: CDR1 MRHNA, CDR2 SNTAGT. The CDR3, as DNA: TGTGCCAGCAGTGACCCGGGGACAGGGGTGAACACTGAAGCTTTCTTT. Protein: CASSDPGTGVNTEAFF.